This TCR beta chain was identified during a study of T cell changes during pregnancy in multiple sclerosis. The CDR3 contains 12 residues. In germline, CDR1 is LNHNV, CDR2 YYDKDF (reference sequence). With 1 base removed from V and 5 bases from J, the gap between germline ends came to 5 bases. TCRdb keeps only in-frame clones here, not all; method: immunoSEQ multiplex PCR. The sample holds around 65,000 clones, approximately 89% seen once. V usage is TRBV15 and J usage is TRBJ2-5; D uncertain. The TCR comes from a female donor in good health, enrolled as a control in a pregnancy study. Material: peripheral blood, obtained in the third trimester of pregnancy. The CDR3 sequence: CATSRVRETQYF. In nucleotides, the CDR3 is TGTGCCACCAGCAGAGTCAGGGAGACCCAGTACTTC.